The 23 T cell receptor beta chains below all came from one sample that was sequenced in a study of vaccination effects on CD4 cells after COVID-19. At the end of less than 12 days of culture, CD4+ T cells were isolated. Some clones are missing from TCRdb's copy, which holds only in-frame ones; the method was immunoSEQ multiplex PCR. Of under 50,000 clones in the sample, approximately 74% were seen once. Their antigen targets remain unknown. The sequences come from CD4+ T cells from PBMCs cultured without peptide, collected before COVID-19 vaccination. Source of these receptors: a human donor who had a prior SARS-CoV-2 infection.

The gene calls are TRBV4-1 and TRBJ1-2; D remains ambiguous. Germline V gene data show CDR1 as MGHRA and CDR2 as YSYEKL. With 1 base removed from V and 3 bases from J, the gap between germline ends came to 12 bases. The CDR3 spans 15 residues. The CDR3 is CASSQVPGSDYGYTF. The CDR3 DNA reads as TGCGCCAGCAGCCAAGTCCCCGGGAGTGACTATGGCTACACCTTC.

This rearrangement joins TRBV18 to TRBJ1-3, with unresolved D. Per the germline V gene, CDR1 is KGHSH and CDR2 is LQKENI. The ends were cut back, 5 bases at V and 7 bases at J, with 12 bases in the middle. This CDR3 has 13 residues. The CDR3 region is CASSSSLRNTIYF. The CDR3 region has the DNA TGTGCCAGCTCATCGTCACTAAGGAACACCATATATTTT.

This sequence joins TRBV11-3 and TRBJ2-5; no clear D. This CDR3 is built from 13 residues. Germline values: CDR1 SGHNT, CDR2 YENEEA. V dropped 3 bases and J dropped 5 bases, with 10 bases sitting between them. The CDR3 region has the DNA TGTGCCAGCAGCTTTAGGTTCTCTGAGACCCAGTACTTC. As protein: CASSFRFSETQYF.

V usage is TRBV6-5 and J usage is TRBJ2-3, with a possible D match to TRBD2 (7 bases). Germline CDR1 MNHEY, CDR2 SVGAGI. This CDR3 has 15 residues. Trimming took 7 bases from V and 2 from J, leaving 16 bases between them. Here the CDR3 DNA reads TGTGCCAGCACCCCCACGCGGGGGCCCACAGATACGCAGTATTTT. It yields the protein CASTPTRGPTDTQYF.

The chain is built from TRBV6-5 and TRBJ1-3; D might be TRBD1 (5 bases). This CDR3 comprises 15 residues. V was clipped by 3 bases and J by 4 bases, with 13 bases between them. Germline V gene data show CDR1 as MNHEY and CDR2 as SVGAGI. CDR3 loop: CASSYWGPVGNTIYF. For the CDR3, the DNA is TGTGCCAGCAGTTATTGGGGACCGGTGGGAAACACCATATATTTT.

This clone was found once. The CDR3 here is CASSRSNQPQHF. CDR3 DNA sequence: TGTGCCAGCAGCCGTAGCAATCAGCCCCAGCATTTT. V is TRBV6-5 and J is TRBJ1-5; the D is unclear. Germline V CDR1 and CDR2: MNHEY, SVGAGI. V was trimmed by 6 bases and J by 0 bases, leaving 3 bases between them. The CDR3 contains 12 residues.

V gene TRBV4-3 combines with J gene TRBJ2-7, with D perhaps TRBD1 (6 bases). Germline CDR1 is LGHNA and CDR2 is YSLEER. V lost 0 bases and J lost 1, with 13 bases in between. This CDR3 spans 16 amino acids. The CDR3 sequence: CASSQDLGRGSYEQYF. In nucleotides, the CDR3 is TGCGCCAGCAGCCAAGATCTCGGAAGGGGGTCCTACGAGCAGTACTTC.

This sequence joins TRBV7-2 and TRBJ2-3; 8 nucleotides align to TRBD2. CDR1 is SGHTA, CDR2 FQGNSA, per germline. This CDR3 spans 14 amino acids. Trimming took 0 bases from V and 10 from J; bases not matched to a gene: 6. CDR3 sequence: CASSLAGTRFAQYF. The CDR3 nucleotides read TGTGCCAGCAGCTTAGCCGGGACTAGGTTCGCGCAGTATTTT.

The chain has TRBV10-3 and TRBJ2-1; 13 bases match TRBD2. There are 15 residues in the CDR3. V gave up 5 bases and J gave up 6 bases; unmatched junction bases: 4. CDR1 is ENHRY, CDR2 SYGVKD, per germline. The CDR3 here is CAISWTSGSFNEQFF. CDR3 nucleotides: TGTGCCATCAGTTGGACTAGCGGGAGTTTCAATGAGCAGTTCTTC.

Here the CDR3 DNA reads TGTGCCAGCAGCTTAGGGTGGGCTAGCGGTCTTAGCACAGATACGCAGTATTTT. This codes for CASSLGWASGLSTDTQYF. The gene calls are TRBV7-2 and TRBJ2-3, with 7 nucleotides matching TRBD2. The CDR3 has 18 residues. Trimming cost V 1 base and J 0 bases; bases outside gene matches: 10. From germline, CDR1 is SGHTA and CDR2 FQGNSA.

The chain couples TRBV7-9 to TRBJ2-7, with 8 bases lining up with TRBD1. CDR1 and CDR2 (germline): SEHNR, FQNEAQ (reference sequence). The CDR3 sequence is 15 residues long. The J segment lost 3 bases and the V segment lost 6 bases, leaving 10 bases of the junction unmatched. The CDR3 loop is CASSPVDRDRYEQYF. The CDR3 DNA reads TGTGCCAGCAGTCCCGTGGACAGGGACCGCTACGAGCAGTACTTC.

V gene TRBV6-6 combines with J gene TRBJ1-5; D call uncertain. The germline V gene encodes CDR1 MNHNY and CDR2 SVGAGI (reference sequence). V was trimmed by 2 bases and J by 5 bases, leaving 4 bases between them. The CDR3 length is 12 residues. The CDR3: CASSYDDQPQHF. CDR3 nucleotide sequence: TGTGCCAGCAGTTACGACGATCAGCCCCAGCATTTT.

J is TRBJ2-3 and V is TRBV2; weak D call: TRBD1 (6 bases). This CDR3 contains 17 residues. V was clipped by 3 bases and J by 0 bases, with 16 bases between them. Germline V CDR1 and CDR2: SNHLY, FYNNEI. The CDR3 DNA sequence: TGTGCCAGCAGTGATTTGGTTTGGGACACAAGCACAGATACGCAGTATTTT. This gives the protein CASSDLVWDTSTDTQYF.

This clone was counted only a few times. The gene calls are TRBV19 and TRBJ2-3; a possible D gene is TRBD1 (5 bases). The CDR3 sequence is 14 residues long. Germline V lookup: CDR1 LNHDA, CDR2 SQIVND (reference sequence). Trimming pared 0 bases from V and 2 bases from J, leaving 6 bases between. CDR3: CASSIEQATDTQYF. The CDR3 region has the DNA TGTGCCAGTAGTATAGAACAGGCCACAGATACGCAGTATTTT.

V gene TRBV9 combines with J gene TRBJ1-2; weak D call: TRBD1 (6 bases). The CDR3 is made up of 14 amino acids. Per germline, CDR1 SGDLS and CDR2 YYNGEE. V was pared by 0 bases and J by 3 bases, with 9 bases between. Here the CDR3 reads CASSVEGGDYGYTF. The CDR3 DNA is TGTGCCAGCAGCGTAGAAGGGGGGGACTATGGCTACACCTTC.

The V and J genes are TRBV5-6 and TRBJ1-2, with 8 bases matching TRBD1. Germline assignment: CDR1 SGHDT and CDR2 YYEEEE. The trim removed 1 base at V and 5 bases at J, leaving 7 bases unmatched. The length of the CDR3 is 15 residues. The CDR3 spells CASSLSRQGTYGYTF. The CDR3 bases are TGTGCCAGCAGCTTGTCGAGACAGGGGACATATGGCTACACCTTC.

This chain connects TRBV7-9 to TRBJ2-1, with D hard to call. The CDR3 has 13 residues. Germline loops: CDR1 SEHNR, CDR2 FQNEAQ (reference sequence). Deletions cut 5 bases from V and 7 bases from J, with 12 bases between. In DNA form, the CDR3 reads TGTGCCAGCAGCCGTCGAACCGGGAATGAGCAGTTCTTC. Translating gives CASSRRTGNEQFF.

V is TRBV6-6 and J is TRBJ1-3; D not resolved. V lost 2 bases and J 0 bases, leaving 11 bases between the germline ends. The CDR3 length is 16 residues. The germline V gene encodes CDR1 MNHNY and CDR2 SVGAGI (reference sequence). For the CDR3, the DNA is TGTGCCAGCAGTTACGGGCAGGCCGACTCTGGAAACACCATATATTTT. Protein: CASSYGQADSGNTIYF.

The chain recombines TRBV19 with TRBJ1-5; 7 bases map to TRBD1. Germline V gene lookup returns CDR1 LNHDA and CDR2 SQIVND (reference sequence). The CDR3 is made up of 13 amino acids. The junction had 2 bases not matched to a gene; V was cut back by 3 bases and J by 6 bases. The CDR3 is CASSIQGGQPQHF. The CDR3 coding sequence is TGTGCCAGTAGTATTCAGGGGGGTCAGCCCCAGCATTTT.

This chain connects TRBV24-1 to TRBJ2-3; 11 nucleotides agree with TRBD2. Trimming took 2 bases from V and 10 from J; bases not matched to a gene: 4. The CDR3 length is 14 residues. Germline CDR1 is KGHDR and CDR2 is SFDVKD. The CDR3: CATSDSRLAGPQYF. For the CDR3, the DNA is TGTGCCACCAGTGATTCCCGACTAGCGGGACCGCAGTATTTT.

V and J are TRBV2 and TRBJ1-5; TRBD1 agrees at 7 bases. Trimming removed 6 bases from V and 7 bases from J; junction bases left unmatched: 21. In germline, CDR1 is SNHLY, CDR2 FYNNEI. The length of the CDR3 is 18 residues. The CDR3 DNA reads TGTGCCAGCAGCCCCGGGGGACAAGGAGTTCAGGGGGGACAGCCCCAGCATTTT. It yields the protein CASSPGGQGVQGGQPQHF. Supplemented by reference TRBV2 and TRBJ1-5, the full variable domain reads EPEVTQTPSHQVTQMGQEVILRCVPISNHLYFYWYRQILGQKVEFLVSFYNNEISEKSEIFDDQFSVERPDGSNFTLKIRSTKLEDSAMYFCASSPGGQGVQGGQPQHFGDGTRLSIL.

The chain couples TRBV2 to TRBJ2-1; 9 positions agree with TRBD2. V dropped 8 bases and J dropped 4; count of bases not matched to a gene: 3. The CDR3 totals 13 residues. Looked up from germline, CDR1 is SNHLY and CDR2 is FYNNEI. CDR3 in amino acids: CASHGLAYNEQFF. Written as DNA, the CDR3 is TGTGCCAGCCACGGACTAGCGTACAATGAGCAGTTCTTC.

The chain is built from TRBV3-1 (or the pseudogene TRBV3-2) and TRBJ2-5; D possibly corresponds to TRBD2 (7 bases). Trimming shortened V by 2 bases and J by 5 bases, and 12 bases separated the two germline ends. Germline CDR1 reads LGHDT; CDR2 reads YNNKEL (reference sequence). This CDR3 is 14 amino acids long. The CDR3 reads CASSQRGGVETQYF. The CDR3 region has the DNA TGTGCCAGCAGCCAAAGGGGGGGGGTGGAGACCCAGTACTTC.